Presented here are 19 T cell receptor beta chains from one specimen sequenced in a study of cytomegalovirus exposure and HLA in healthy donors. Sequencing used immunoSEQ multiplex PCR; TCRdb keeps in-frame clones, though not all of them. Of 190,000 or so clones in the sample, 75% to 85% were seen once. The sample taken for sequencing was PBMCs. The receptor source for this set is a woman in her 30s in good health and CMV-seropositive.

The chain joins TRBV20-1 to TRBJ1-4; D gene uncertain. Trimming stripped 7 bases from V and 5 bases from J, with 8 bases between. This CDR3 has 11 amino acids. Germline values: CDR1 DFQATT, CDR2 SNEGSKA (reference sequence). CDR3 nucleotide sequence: TGCAGTGTTGAGGGAAATGAAAAACTGTTTTTT. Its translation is CSVEGNEKLFF.

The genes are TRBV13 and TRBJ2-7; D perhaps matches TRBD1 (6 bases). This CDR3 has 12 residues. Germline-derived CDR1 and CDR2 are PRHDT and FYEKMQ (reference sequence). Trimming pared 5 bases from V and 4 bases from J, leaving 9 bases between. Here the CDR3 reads CASSPRGYEQYF. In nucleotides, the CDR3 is TGTGCCAGCAGCCCCAGGGGATACGAGCAGTACTTC.

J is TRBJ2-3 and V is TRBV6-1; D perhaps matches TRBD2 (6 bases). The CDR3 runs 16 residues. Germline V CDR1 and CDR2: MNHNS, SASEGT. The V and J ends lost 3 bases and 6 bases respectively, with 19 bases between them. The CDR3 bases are TGTGCCAGCAGTGAGTCTGCGGGTGGAGGGTCTGATACGCAGTATTTT. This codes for CASSESAGGGSDTQYF.

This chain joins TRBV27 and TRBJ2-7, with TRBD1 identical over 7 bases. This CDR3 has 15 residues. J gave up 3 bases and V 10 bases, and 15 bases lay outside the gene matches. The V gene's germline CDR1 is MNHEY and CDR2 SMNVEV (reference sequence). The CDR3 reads CATRVPGTASYEQYF. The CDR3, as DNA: TGTGCCACCAGGGTCCCCGGGACAGCCAGCTACGAGCAGTACTTC.

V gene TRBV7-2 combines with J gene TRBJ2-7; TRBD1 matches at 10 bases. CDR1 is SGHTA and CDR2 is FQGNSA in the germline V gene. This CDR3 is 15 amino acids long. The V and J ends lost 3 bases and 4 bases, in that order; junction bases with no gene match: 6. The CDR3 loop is CASSFSGQGVYEQYF. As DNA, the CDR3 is TGTGCCAGCAGCTTCTCCGGACAGGGGGTATACGAGCAGTACTTC.

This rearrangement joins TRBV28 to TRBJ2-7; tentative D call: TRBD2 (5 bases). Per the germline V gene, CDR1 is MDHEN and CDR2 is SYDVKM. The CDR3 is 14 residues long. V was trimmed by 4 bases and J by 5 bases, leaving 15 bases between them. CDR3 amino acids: CASSSGGLDDEQYF. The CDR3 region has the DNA TGTGCCAGCAGTTCTGGCGGGCTCGATGACGAGCAGTACTTC.

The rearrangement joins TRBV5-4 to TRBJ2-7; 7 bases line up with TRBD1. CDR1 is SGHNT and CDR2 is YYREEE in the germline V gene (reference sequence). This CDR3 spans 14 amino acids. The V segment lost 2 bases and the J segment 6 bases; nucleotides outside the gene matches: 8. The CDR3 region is CASSLVAGGFEQYF. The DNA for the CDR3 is TGTGCCAGCAGCTTAGTGGCAGGGGGTTTCGAGCAGTACTTC.

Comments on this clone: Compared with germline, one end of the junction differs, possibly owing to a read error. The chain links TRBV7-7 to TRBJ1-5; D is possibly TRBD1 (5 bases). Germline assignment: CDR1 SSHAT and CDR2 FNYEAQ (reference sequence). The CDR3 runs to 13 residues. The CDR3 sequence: CASSSGAGQPQHF. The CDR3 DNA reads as TGTGCTAGCAGCTCCGGTGCAGGGCAGCCCCAGCATTTT.

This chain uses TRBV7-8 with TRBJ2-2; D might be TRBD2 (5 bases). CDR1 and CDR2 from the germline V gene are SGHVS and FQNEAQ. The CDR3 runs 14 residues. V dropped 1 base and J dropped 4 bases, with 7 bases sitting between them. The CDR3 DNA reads TGTGCCAGCAGCTTAGACCGGGGCACCGGGGAGCTGTTTTTT. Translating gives CASSLDRGTGELFF.

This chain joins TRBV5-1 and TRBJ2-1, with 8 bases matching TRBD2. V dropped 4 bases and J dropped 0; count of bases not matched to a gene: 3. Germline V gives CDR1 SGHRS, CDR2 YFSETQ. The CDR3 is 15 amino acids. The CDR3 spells CASSPGRASYNEQFF. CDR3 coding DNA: TGCGCCAGCAGCCCCGGGAGGGCCTCCTACAATGAGCAGTTCTTC.

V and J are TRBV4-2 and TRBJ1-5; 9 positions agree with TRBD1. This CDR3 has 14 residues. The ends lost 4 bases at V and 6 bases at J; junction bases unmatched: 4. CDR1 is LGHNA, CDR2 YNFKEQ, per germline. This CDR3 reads CASSRDRVTQPQHF. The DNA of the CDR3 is TGTGCCAGCAGCCGGGACAGGGTTACTCAGCCCCAGCATTTT.

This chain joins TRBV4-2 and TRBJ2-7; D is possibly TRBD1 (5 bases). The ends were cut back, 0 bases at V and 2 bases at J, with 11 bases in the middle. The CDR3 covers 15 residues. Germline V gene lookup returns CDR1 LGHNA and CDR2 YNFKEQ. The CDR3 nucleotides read TGTGCCAGCAGCCAAGATGGGGCAATGCCCTACGAGCAGTACTTC. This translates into CASSQDGAMPYEQYF.

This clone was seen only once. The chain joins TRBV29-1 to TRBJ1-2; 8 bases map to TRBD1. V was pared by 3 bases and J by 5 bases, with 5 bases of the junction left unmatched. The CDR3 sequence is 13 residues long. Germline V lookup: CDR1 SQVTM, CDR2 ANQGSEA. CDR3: CSVDAGTGYGYTF. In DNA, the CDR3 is TGCAGCGTTGATGCGGGGACAGGATATGGCTACACCTTC.

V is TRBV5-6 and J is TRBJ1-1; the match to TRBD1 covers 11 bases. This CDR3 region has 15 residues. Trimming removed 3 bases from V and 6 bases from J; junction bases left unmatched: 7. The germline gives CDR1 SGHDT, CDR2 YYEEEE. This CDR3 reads CASSSSRDRGAEAFF. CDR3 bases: TGTGCCAGCAGCTCGTCCCGGGACAGGGGGGCTGAAGCTTTCTTT.

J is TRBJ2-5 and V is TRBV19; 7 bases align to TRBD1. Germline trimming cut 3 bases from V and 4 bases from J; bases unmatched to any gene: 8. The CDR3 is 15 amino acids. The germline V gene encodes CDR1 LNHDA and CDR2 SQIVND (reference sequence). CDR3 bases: TGTGCCAGTAGTATGGAGGATAGGGGGCGAGAGACCCAGTACTTC. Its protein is CASSMEDRGRETQYF. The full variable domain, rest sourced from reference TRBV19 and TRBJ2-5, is DGGITQSPKYLFRKEGQNVTLSCEQNLNHDAMYWYRQDPGQGLRLIYYSQIVNDFQKGDIAEGYSVSREKKESFPLTVTSAQKNPTAFYLCASSMEDRGRETQYFGPGTRLLVL.

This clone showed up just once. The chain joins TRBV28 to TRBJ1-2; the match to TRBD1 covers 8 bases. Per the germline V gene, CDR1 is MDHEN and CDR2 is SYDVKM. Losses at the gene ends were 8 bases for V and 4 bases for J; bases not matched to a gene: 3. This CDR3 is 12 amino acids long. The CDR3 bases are TGTGCCAGCGCCGGACAGGGCTATGGCTACACCTTC. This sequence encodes CASAGQGYGYTF.

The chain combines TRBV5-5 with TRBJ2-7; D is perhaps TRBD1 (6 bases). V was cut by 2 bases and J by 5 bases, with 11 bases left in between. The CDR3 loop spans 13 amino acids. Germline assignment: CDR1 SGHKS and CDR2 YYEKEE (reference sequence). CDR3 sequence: CASSFSGDHEQYF. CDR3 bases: TGTGCCAGCAGCTTTTCAGGGGACCACGAGCAGTACTTC. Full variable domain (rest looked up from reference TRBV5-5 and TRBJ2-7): DAGVTQSPTHLIKTRGQQVTLRCSPISGHKSVSWYQQVLGQGPQFIFQYYEKEERGRGNFPDRFSARQFPNYSSELNVNALLLGDSALYLCASSFSGDHEQYFGPGTRLTVT.

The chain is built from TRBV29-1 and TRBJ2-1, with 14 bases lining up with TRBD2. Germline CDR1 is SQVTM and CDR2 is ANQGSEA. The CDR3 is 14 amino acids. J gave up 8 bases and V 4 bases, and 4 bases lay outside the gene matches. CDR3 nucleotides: TGCAGCGTTGCGGGGACTAGCGGGAGATATGAGCAGTTCTTC. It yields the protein CSVAGTSGRYEQFF.

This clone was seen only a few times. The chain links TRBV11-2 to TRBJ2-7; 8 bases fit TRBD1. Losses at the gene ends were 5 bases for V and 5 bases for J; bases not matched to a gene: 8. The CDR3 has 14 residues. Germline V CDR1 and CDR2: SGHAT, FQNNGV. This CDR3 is CASSPSGGEDEQYF. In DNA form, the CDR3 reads TGTGCCAGCAGCCCATCAGGGGGCGAGGACGAGCAGTACTTC.